The 8 T cell receptor beta chains reported below all come from one sample, sequenced in a study of cytomegalovirus exposure and HLA in healthy donors. The PCR made use of 60 Vbeta and 13 Jbeta primers. Here immunoSEQ multiplex PCR was the method, and the copy in TCRdb shows in-frame clones only, minus some. The sample gives about 200,000 clones, 65% to 90% of which show up once; roughly 0.33% is in the top ten. Sequencing was done on a sample of PBMCs. Receptors were obtained from a woman aged 25 to 39 in good health and CMV-seronegative.

The CDR3 here is CASSLGPSTSTDTQYF. CDR3 DNA: TGTGCCAGCAGCTTGGGTCCGAGTACTAGCACAGATACGCAGTATTTT. The chain uses TRBV5-4 and TRBJ2-3; D ambiguous. CDR1 SGHNT and CDR2 YYREEE come from the germline V gene (reference sequence). V dropped 0 bases and J dropped 0 bases, with 11 bases sitting between them. This CDR3 region has 16 residues.

V usage is TRBV7-9 and J usage is TRBJ1-2; a weak D match, TRBD1 (6 bases). CDR3 length: 12 residues. The germline V and J ends were trimmed by 8 bases and 2 bases, with 9 bases remaining between them. Germline lookup yields CDR1 SEHNR and CDR2 FQNEAQ (reference sequence). Written as DNA, the CDR3 is TGTGCCAGCGGCACAGGGAACTATGGCTACACCTTC. It is translated as CASGTGNYGYTF.

This chain joins TRBV5-1 and TRBJ1-1, with D maybe TRBD1 (6 bases). This CDR3 spans 13 amino acids. The germline V gene has CDR1 SGHRS and CDR2 YFSETQ. Trimming stripped 0 bases from V and 6 bases from J, with 9 bases between. The CDR3 DNA reads as TGCGCCAGCAGCTTGGGGGGGCTTGCTGAAGCTTTCTTT. It codes for CASSLGGLAEAFF.

The chain couples TRBV2 to TRBJ1-1, with D possibly matching TRBD1 (5 bases). Germline V gives CDR1 SNHLY, CDR2 FYNNEI. Trimming removed 4 bases from V and 4 bases from J, with 13 bases in between. The CDR3 contains 14 residues. The CDR3 sequence: CASSVGGRSTEAFF. The CDR3 nucleotides are TGTGCCAGCAGTGTCGGGGGGAGGAGCACTGAAGCTTTCTTT.

The V and J genes are TRBV28 and TRBJ2-7, with TRBD2 matching over 11 bases. Per germline, CDR1 MDHEN and CDR2 SYDVKM. V lost 5 bases, J lost 7 bases, and 10 bases stayed unmatched. CDR3 length: 15 amino acids. CDR3 loop: CASSLQLAGVVEQYF. The CDR3 DNA sequence: TGTGCCAGCAGTCTGCAACTAGCGGGAGTGGTAGAGCAGTACTTC. Based on the CDR3 plus reference TRBV28 and TRBJ2-7, the full variable domain is DVKVTQSSRYLVKRTGEKVFLECVQDMDHENMFWYRQDPGLGLRLIYFSYDVKMKEKGDIPEGYSVSREKKERFSLILESASTNQTSMYLCASSLQLAGVVEQYFGPGTRLTVT.

In this sample, this clone turned up a few times. The chain is built from TRBV21-1 and TRBJ2-7; TRBD1 reflects the table's D call only, with no check against the DNA. TRBV21-1 is shown as a pseudogene. This CDR3 comprises 10 residues. The CDR3 coding sequence is TGTGCCAGCATCCAGGGCGAGCAGTACTTC. Protein sequence: CASIQGEQYF.

V usage is TRBV11-2 and J usage is TRBJ1-2; D not certain. The CDR3 runs to 14 residues. The V end lost 6 bases, the J end lost 7 bases, and 18 bases lay between the germline ends. Per germline, CDR1 SGHAT and CDR2 FQNNGV. The CDR3 loop is CASSRPGRVGGYTF. The CDR3 DNA reads as TGTGCCAGCAGTCGCCCCGGGAGGGTGGGTGGCTACACCTTC.

The rearrangement uses TRBV6-1 and TRBJ1-2; D ambiguous. The CDR3 has 13 amino acids. Germline values: CDR1 MNHNS, CDR2 SASEGT. V was cut by 1 base and J by 7 bases, with 10 bases left in between. The chain's CDR3 is CASSEVRNIGYTF. CDR3 coding DNA: TGTGCCAGCAGTGAAGTGAGGAACATTGGCTACACCTTC.